These T cell receptor beta chains were read from a single sample in a study of STAT3 mutations in large granular lymphocyte leukemia. The data were produced by immunoSEQ multiplex PCR, yet TCRdb's version contains in-frame clones alone and is incomplete. The table includes over a thousand clones, around three fifths detected once. Input material: PBMCs. The origin of the receptors is a human donor with T large granular lymphocyte leukemia. Some clones in this sample may be carry-over from other donors' samples. CDR3s include the opening cysteine and the closing phenylalanine or tryptophan.

j_call v_call cdr3_aa
TRBJ2-7 TRBV4-1 CASSQEGISYEQYF
TRBJ2-7 TRBV25-1 CASRGDRGDYEQYF
TRBJ1-1 TRBV27 CASSFRSEGTEAFF
TRBJ2-2 TRBV5-1 CASSSPTENTGELFF
TRBJ1-5 TRBV7-2 CASSGQGGNNQPQHF
TRBJ2-7 TRBV13 CASSLRPQYEQYF
TRBJ1-2 TRBV4-2 CASSQASGQGEVYGYTF
TRBJ2-7 TRBV5-6 CASRVGSGDSYEQYF
TRBJ1-6 TRBV18 CASSARGMPGNSPLHF
TRBJ1-5 TRBV18 CASSPRGTGDQPQHF
TRBJ1-1 TRBV5-5 CASIYTNTEAFF
TRBJ2-7 TRBV28 CASSYAGDLAYEQYF
TRBJ1-2 TRBV7-9 CASRLDSYGYTF
TRBJ1-1 TRBV7-9 CASGGNTEAFF
TRBJ2-7 TRBV27 CASRDRGDGEQYF
TRBJ2-7 TRBV5-1 CASSFLGLAGYEQYF
TRBJ2-7 TRBV28 CASSPGSSYEQYF
TRBJ2-3 TRBV13 CASSFSRGGDTQYF
TRBJ1-5 TRBV7-8 CASSLAGAGGRTQHF
TRBJ2-7 TRBV7-9 CASSPGDRRQYF
TRBJ2-7 TRBV9 CASSVAGTESYEQYF
TRBJ2-1 TRBV29-1 CSVGGAGTSGGAKNEQFF
TRBJ1-1 TRBV5-3 CARSYYRALNTEAFF
TRBJ2-7 TRBV7-9 CASSLAGTGVREQYF
TRBJ1-1 TRBV9 CASSVVQGVDTEAFF
TRBJ1-1 TRBV6-5 CASSYRGSITEAFF
TRBJ2-3 TRBV7-9 CASTNTDTQYF
TRBJ1-2 TRBV6-6 CASRLGLSYGYTF
TRBJ1-6 TRBV30 CAWNRAGSPLHF
TRBJ1-2 TRBV28 CASSDTGYGYTF
TRBJ2-7 TRBV29-1 CSVDRGDAHEQYF
TRBJ2-7 TRBV4-2 CASSQLLVGQYEQYF
TRBJ2-5 TRBV5-4 CASSNGDREVQETQYF
TRBJ1-2 TRBV30 CACYHRVSRSGYTF
TRBJ2-6 TRBV1 CTSSDGGLCTRANVLTF
TRBJ2-3 TRBV18 CASSPPGLAGLDTQYF
TRBJ2-5 TRBV29-1 CSVVWTGEKTQYF
TRBJ1-2 TRBV7-9 CASSPPGVNYGYTF
TRBJ1-2 TRBV30 CAWSDYGYTF
TRBJ1-1 TRBV27 CASSTGNTEAFF
TRBJ1-2 TRBV30 CAWSSGTGYGYTF
TRBJ1-2 TRBV30 CAWSVGGDAGYTF
TRBJ2-5 TRBV4-2 CASSQERGGQETQYF
TRBJ2-7 TRBV7-9 CASSVPGDRDDEQYF
TRBJ2-7 TRBV2 CADTLAGSSYEQYF
TRBJ1-1 TRBV5-1 CASSLGAGQNTEAFF
TRBJ2-7 TRBV6-5 CASRKGLSSYEQYF
TRBJ1-2 TRBV30 CAWSQQGNYGYTF
TRBJ2-6 TRBV4-2 CASSQESSSGANVLTF
TRBJ2-5 TRBV9 CASSVDPRPGETQYF
TRBJ2-7 TRBV5-1 CASSLGAGGFYEQYF
TRBJ2-1 TRBV28 CASSPHRGGFDEQFF
TRBJ1-1 TRBV5-4 CASMTVGLNTEAFF
TRBJ2-5 TRBV7-2 CASSLAPGGGLQETQYF
TRBJ2-7 TRBV5-6 CASSLWLAGAYEQYF
TRBJ1-2 TRBV5-1 CASSDGTGGYGYTF
TRBJ1-2 TRBV13 CASSLRGRDYGYTF
TRBJ2-7 TRBV27 CASTTRRGRLDEQYF
TRBJ2-6 TRBV18 CASSPLSGANVLTF